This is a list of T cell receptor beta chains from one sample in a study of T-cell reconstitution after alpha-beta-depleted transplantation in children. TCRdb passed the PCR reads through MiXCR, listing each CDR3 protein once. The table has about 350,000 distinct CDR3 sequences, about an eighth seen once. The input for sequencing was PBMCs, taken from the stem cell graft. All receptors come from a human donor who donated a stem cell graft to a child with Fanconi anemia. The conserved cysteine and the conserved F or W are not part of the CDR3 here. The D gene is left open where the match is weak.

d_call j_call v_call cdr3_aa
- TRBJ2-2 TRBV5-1 ASSLRDPGELF
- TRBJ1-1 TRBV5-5 ASSLDVGTEAF
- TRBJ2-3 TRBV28 ASSPQIGGTDTQY
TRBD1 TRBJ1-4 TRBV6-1 ASSVGTEREKLF
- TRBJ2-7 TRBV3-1 AVGQIHEQY
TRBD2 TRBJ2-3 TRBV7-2 ASSLLAGWDTQY
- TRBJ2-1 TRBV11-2 ASSLNSWESYNEQF
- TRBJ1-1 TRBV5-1 ASSLGNAGTEAF
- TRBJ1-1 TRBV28 ATVSANTEAF
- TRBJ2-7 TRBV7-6 ASSLAQEQY
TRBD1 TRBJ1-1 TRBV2 ASRSTGPNEAF
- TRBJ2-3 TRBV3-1 ASSIRSGRTDTQY